Below, 13 T cell receptor beta chains from the same sample are listed, as sequenced in a study of CD8 T cells in ankylosing spondylitis. TCRdb fed the 5' RACE reads into MiXCR, producing one record per CDR3 protein. The repertoire holds 40,000 or so distinct CDR3 sequences, with less than 3.5% as singletons. Sequenced sample: blood, either unsorted or a sorted T cell fraction (not recorded which). These receptors all stem from a male donor with ankylosing spondylitis or in good health (not recorded which).

This clonotype is categorized as medium-sized. The rearrangement uses TRBV9 and TRBJ2-3; D unclear. Trimming removed 0 bases from V and 0 bases from J, with 5 bases in between. This CDR3 contains 14 residues. Germline-derived CDR1 and CDR2 are SGDLS and YYNGEE. In DNA, the CDR3 is TGTGCCAGCAGCGTAGGACCTAGCACAGATACGCAGTATTTT. Translated, it gives CASSVGPSTDTQYF.

This clonotype showed up many times. The chain is built from TRBV9 and TRBJ2-5; possibly TRBD2 for D (6 bases). The germline gives CDR1 SGDLS, CDR2 YYNGEE. The ends were cut back, 2 bases at V and 5 bases at J, with 13 bases in the middle. The CDR3 spans 14 residues. The CDR3 DNA reads as TGTGCCAGCAGCGTTTCCGGAGGGCCGGAGACCCAGTACTTC. This translates into CASSVSGGPETQYF.

The table lists this clonotype with many counts. CDR3 residues: CASSFRTDTQYF. The CDR3 bases are TGTGCCAGCAGCTTTCGCACAGATACGCAGTATTTT. The chain combines TRBV9 with TRBJ2-3, with unresolved D. V lost 4 bases and J lost 1, with 4 bases in between. The germline CDR1 and CDR2 sequences are SGDLS and YYNGEE. The CDR3 loop spans 12 amino acids.

This clonotype was recorded many times. The chain employs TRBV9 and TRBJ2-4; D gene ambiguous. The length of the CDR3 is 15 residues. The V and J ends lost 4 bases and 4 bases respectively, with 15 bases between them. Germline CDR1 and CDR2: SGDLS and YYNGEE. CDR3 sequence (DNA): TGTGCCAGCAGCCCGGACGGCTACGCTAAAAACATTCAGTACTTC. Translation: CASSPDGYAKNIQYF.

Ten or more counts support this clonotype. The chain is built from TRBV9 and TRBJ2-2; a weak D match, TRBD1 (6 bases). V gave up 0 bases and J gave up 7 bases, with 16 bases separating them. The CDR3 runs to 16 residues. The V gene's germline CDR1 is SGDLS and CDR2 YYNGEE. The CDR3 DNA reads TGTGCCAGCAGCGTAGTACAGGGAGCCGGTGGCGGGGAGCTGTTTTTT. Protein: CASSVVQGAGGGELFF.

This clonotype was seen repeatedly, ten times or more. This chain joins TRBV9 and TRBJ2-7; D might be TRBD2 (5 bases). Trimming took off 1 base at V and 3 bases at J, with 11 bases between the two ends. This CDR3 is built from 14 residues. CDR1 and CDR2 (germline): SGDLS, YYNGEE. The CDR3 protein is CASSVSPSNYEQYF. The CDR3 DNA reads TGTGCCAGCAGCGTATCTCCTAGCAACTACGAGCAGTACTTC.

Many counts were recorded for this clonotype. This sequence joins TRBV9 and TRBJ2-7; D may correspond to TRBD1 or TRBD2 (5 bases each). The CDR3 is 14 amino acids. The V and J ends lost 2 bases and 2 bases respectively, with 11 bases between them. Germline CDR1 reads SGDLS; CDR2 reads YYNGEE. CDR3 amino acids: CASSVEQEAYEQYF. CDR3 nucleotides: TGTGCCAGCAGCGTCGAACAGGAGGCCTACGAGCAGTACTTC.

Many counts were recorded for this clonotype. The genes are TRBV9 and TRBJ2-1; D uncertain. The germline CDR1 and CDR2 sequences are SGDLS and YYNGEE. V dropped 1 base and J dropped 6 bases, with 11 bases sitting between them. The CDR3 covers 14 residues. CDR3 region: CASSVRTAPNEQFF. The CDR3, as DNA: TGTGCCAGCAGCGTACGCACAGCGCCCAATGAGCAGTTCTTC.

This clonotype was detected ten times or more. V and J are TRBV9 and TRBJ1-1; the match to TRBD1 covers 7 bases. From germline, CDR1 is SGDLS and CDR2 YYNGEE. V lost 4 bases and J lost 1; bases outside the gene matches: 4. CDR3 length: 14 residues. The CDR3 DNA sequence: TGTGCCAGCAGCCTCCGGACAGGGAACACTGAAGCTTTCTTT. Protein product: CASSLRTGNTEAFF.

This clonotype has a count of ten or more. J is TRBJ1-1 and V is TRBV9; possible D gene TRBD1, 5 bases. Germline V gives CDR1 SGDLS, CDR2 YYNGEE. This CDR3 has 13 residues. V was trimmed by 2 bases and J by 4 bases, leaving 9 bases between them. CDR3 coding DNA: TGTGCCAGCAGCGTCAGGGTGGGCACTGAAGCTTTCTTT. Translation gives CASSVRVGTEAFF.

In this sample, this clonotype turned up many times. The chain combines TRBV9 with TRBJ2-5; 13 nucleotides agree with TRBD2. Germline values: CDR1 SGDLS, CDR2 YYNGEE. The CDR3 totals 17 residues. Trimming cost V 4 bases and J 4 bases; bases outside gene matches: 10. The CDR3 loop reads CASSTSGTSGIAETQYF. CDR3 coding DNA: TGTGCCAGCAGCACTTCCGGGACTAGCGGGATCGCAGAGACCCAGTACTTC.

This clonotype occurred many times. The V and J genes are TRBV9 and TRBJ2-6; D not certain. Germline V gene lookup returns CDR1 SGDLS and CDR2 YYNGEE. The CDR3 sequence is 16 residues long. Trimming took off 0 bases at V and 4 bases at J, with 11 bases between the two ends. The CDR3 bases are TGTGCCAGCAGCGTAGGGGGATCCCACGGGGCCAACGTCCTGACTTTC. It specifies CASSVGGSHGANVLTF.

The table lists this clonotype with many counts. V and J are TRBV9 and TRBJ2-7, with D unresolved. Trimming pared 2 bases from V and 0 bases from J, leaving 9 bases between. Per germline, CDR1 SGDLS and CDR2 YYNGEE. The CDR3 is 14 residues long. The CDR3 nucleotides are TGTGCCAGCAGCGTGTCGACCGACTCCTACGAGCAGTACTTC. Translation gives CASSVSTDSYEQYF.